The clone carrying this TCR beta chain has ten or more counts. Antigen specificity is unknown. The sample comes from a study of T-cell reconstitution after alpha-beta-depleted transplantation in children. Unique molecular identifiers were incorporated when the TCRbeta library was constructed. TCRdb re-called the PCR reads with MiXCR, one entry per CDR3 protein. The sample contains 200,000 to 250,000 distinct CDR3 sequences, roughly a tenth of which appear only once. Per germline, CDR1 SGDLS and CDR2 YYNGEE. This CDR3 spans 14 amino acids. V dropped 1 base and J dropped 0 bases, with 8 bases sitting between them. Findings and limits, study-wide: Surviving recipient T cells and thymic progenitors produced the high day-60 TCRbeta diversity seen in some patients. A year post-transplant, T-cell counts and diversity derived mostly from newly produced T cells.

The chain combines TRBV9 with TRBJ2-7; no clear D gene. This TCR was sampled from a child in the first two years of life with acute myeloid leukemia, due to receive a stem cell transplant. The specimen was PBMCs, collected before TCRalphabeta/CD19-depleted stem cell transplant. CDR3 sequence reads: CASSVYHTSYEQYF. CDR3 nucleotide sequence: TGTGCCAGCAGCGTATACCACACCTCCTACGAGCAGTACTTC.